The 6 T cell receptor beta chains below were found in one sample sequenced in a study of blood T cell repertoires in COVID-19. Method: immunoSEQ multiplex PCR; TCRdb's copy keeps in-frame clones and lacks some. The data show around 140,000 clones, about 80% seen once. Sequenced: peripheral blood. These receptors came from a human donor in a cohort sampled during active COVID-19.

The J gene is TRBJ2-1, the V gene TRBV7-2; 7 nucleotides align to TRBD1. V dropped 6 bases and J dropped 1; count of bases not matched to a gene: 9. The CDR3 is 16 amino acids. Germline V CDR1 and CDR2: SGHTA, FQGNSA. The CDR3 bases are TGTGCCAGCAGTGTATATCAGGGGGTGTCCTACAATGAGCAGTTCTTC. Amino acids: CASSVYQGVSYNEQFF.

There are a few counts of this clone. The chain recombines TRBV6-2 or TRBV6-3 with TRBJ1-5; D remains unclear. The CDR3 runs 14 residues. V was shortened by 5 bases and J by 4 bases, with 12 bases between the two germline ends. Per the germline V gene, CDR1 is MNHEY and CDR2 is SVGEGT. The CDR3 loop is CASSDTRKNQPQHF. CDR3 DNA: TGTGCCAGCAGTGATACACGTAAGAATCAGCCCCAGCATTTT.

The CDR3 nucleotides read TGCGCCAGCAGTATAGGATTGGAGGGGTACGAGCAGTACTTC. Its translation: CASSIGLEGYEQYF. V is TRBV5-1 and J is TRBJ2-7, with a possible D match to TRBD2 (6 bases). The CDR3 extends over 14 amino acids. Trimming removed 5 bases from V and 4 bases from J, with 16 bases in between. The V gene's germline CDR1 is SGHRS and CDR2 YFSETQ.

V usage is TRBV4-3 and J usage is TRBJ1-6; no clear D. Trimming left V 4 bases short and J 6 bases short, with 10 bases between. This CDR3 spans 14 amino acids. Per the germline V gene, CDR1 is LGHNA and CDR2 is YSLEER. CDR3 sequence: CASSRDVFNSPLHF. Written as DNA, the CDR3 is TGCGCCAGCAGCCGAGACGTTTTTAATTCACCCCTCCACTTT.

The V and J genes are TRBV7-8 and TRBJ2-3, with TRBD2 as a possible D gene (5 bases). CDR3 size: 14 residues. Germline assignment: CDR1 SGHVS and CDR2 FQNEAQ. Trimming left V 4 bases short and J 4 bases short, with 12 bases between. This CDR3 reads CASSWAMRADTQYF. CDR3 nucleotide sequence: TGTGCCAGCAGCTGGGCGATGAGGGCAGATACGCAGTATTTT.

The genes are TRBV5-8 and TRBJ1-1, with D hard to call. The germline V and J ends were trimmed by 0 bases and 5 bases, with 8 bases remaining between them. Germline values: CDR1 SGHTS, CDR2 YDEGEE. This CDR3 is 13 amino acids long. CDR3 residues: CASSLGRRTEAFF. The CDR3 DNA reads as TGTGCCAGCAGCTTGGGCAGAAGAACTGAAGCTTTCTTT.